This is a list of T cell receptor beta chains from one sample in a study of CD4 and CD8 cells across lung adenocarcinoma regions. TCRdb re-called the PCR reads with MiXCR, one entry per CDR3 protein. The sample has 7,500 to 10,000 distinct CDR3 sequences; roughly 46% are singletons. The sequencing sample was made of CD4+ T cells from the margin of a lung tumor. Receptors originate from a male donor with lung adenocarcinoma. The CD4 and CD8 labels of this study may be unreliable. Each CDR3 is given with its conserved first and last residue. A D gene is named only where the DNA matches it firmly. Clone size, where shown, is once, few, many, or a class for clones that have expanded.

TRBJ1-1 | once | TRBV6-1 | NA | TGTGCCAGCAGTGAGGGGCATAGGAACACTGAAGCTTTCTTT | CASSEGHRNTEAFF
TRBJ1-2 | NA | TRBV6-1 | TRBD1 | TGTGCCAGCAGGGACAGGGAGGGGGACGGCTACACCTTC | CASRDREGDGYTF
TRBJ2-1 | many | TRBV7-2 | TRBD2 | TGTGCCAGCAGGAAGGGACTAGCGGGAGTGGATGAGCAGTTCTTC | CASRKGLAGVDEQFF
TRBJ2-7 | NA | TRBV30 | NA | TGTGCCTGGAGTGTGATTGGTTACGAGCAGTACTTC | CAWSVIGYEQYF
TRBJ2-7 | many | TRBV7-2 | TRBD1 | TGTGCCAGCAGCTTAGACAGGGGGTACTACGAGCAGTACTTC | CASSLDRGYYEQYF
TRBJ2-1 | NA | TRBV6-2/TRBV6-3 | NA | TGTGCCAGCAGTTACCGAAATTACAGGTTACCACCGAAACTCAATGAGCAGTTCTTC | CASSYRNYRLPPKLNEQFF
TRBJ2-5 | once | TRBV6-1 | NA | TGTGCCAGCAGTCGGGGATGGTGGGAGACCCAGTACTTC | CASSRGWWETQYF
TRBJ2-1 | few | TRBV6-5 | NA | TGTGCCAGCAGTTACTCGATGCATCAGGGCCACGAGCAGTTCTTC | CASSYSMHQGHEQFF
TRBJ2-7 | once | TRBV7-2 | NA | TGTGCCAGCAGCCCACAGGCCGCTTCCTACGAGCAGTACTTC | CASSPQAASYEQYF
TRBJ2-1 | NA | TRBV25-1 | TRBD1 | TGTGCCAGCCTTACAGGGGGCTCCTACAATGAGCAGTTCTTC | CASLTGGSYNEQFF
TRBJ2-5 | NA | TRBV7-2 | NA | TGTGCCAGCAGCTTAGCCGGGACTGGGGAGACCCAGTACTTC | CASSLAGTGETQYF
TRBJ2-5 | few | TRBV6-1 | NA | TGTGCCAGCAGTGATAATCCCTTAGCGGCCCAAGAGACCCAGTACTTC | CASSDNPLAAQETQYF
TRBJ1-2 | once | TRBV6-1 | NA | TGTGCCAGCAGTCCCCAGGGCTCCGGCTCATATGGCTACACCTTC | CASSPQGSGSYGYTF
TRBJ1-1 | medium-sized | TRBV6-5 | NA | TGTGCCAGCAGTTATTCAGTTATGAACACTGAAGCTTTCTTT | CASSYSVMNTEAFF
TRBJ2-3 | NA | TRBV25-1 | NA | TGTGCCAGCAGTGTCCCGGAGGGGGGGGAAAGCACAGATACGCAGTATTTT | CASSVPEGGESTDTQYF
TRBJ2-2 | NA | TRBV6-1 | NA | TGTGCCAGCAGGACAGGAAGAACCGGGGAGCCGTTTTTT | CASRTGRTGEPFF
TRBJ2-3 | NA | TRBV25-1 | TRBD2 | TGTGCCAGCAGTGCGGGAATAGGGGCGGGAGAGGAGGATACGCAGTATTTT | CASSAGIGAGEEDTQYF
TRBJ2-5 | NA | TRBV10-3 | NA | TGTGCGGGGAGGGGGGGCCGTGAGGAAGAGACCCAGTACTTC | CAGRGGREEETQYF
TRBJ2-5 | NA | TRBV6-1 | NA | TGTGCCAGCAGTGGCTACGGGGCCCAAGAGACCCAGTACTTC | CASSGYGAQETQYF
TRBJ2-2 | NA | TRBV6-1 | NA | TGTGCCAGCAGTGAAGAAGCGGTGGGCACAGGGAAGCTGTTTTTT | CASSEEAVGTGKLFF
TRBJ2-3 | NA | TRBV6-1 | TRBD2 | TGTGCCAGCGGTGAGGCGAGCGGGGGCCCAGAGACCCAGTATTTT | CASGEASGGPETQYF
TRBJ1-3 | many | TRBV15 | NA | TGTGCCACCAGCAGAGGACAGTATTCCTCTGGAAACACCATATATTTT | CATSRGQYSSGNTIYF
TRBJ1-4 | NA | TRBV3-1 | TRBD1 | TGTGCCAGCAGCCAAGGAGAGACAGGGGGAAAACTGTTTTTT | CASSQGETGGKLFF
TRBJ2-2 | medium-sized | TRBV6-5 | TRBD1 | TGTGCCAGCAGTTTCGACAGGGGCACCGGGGAGCTGTTTTTT | CASSFDRGTGELFF
TRBJ2-1 | NA | TRBV6-1 | TRBD2 | TGTGCCAGCAGTGAAGAGCCTAGCGGGATATATGAGCAGTTCTTC | CASSEEPSGIYEQFF
TRBJ1-1 | medium-sized | TRBV6-1 | TRBD1 | TGTGCCAGCAAGACAGGGGGCACTGAAGCTTTCTTT | CASKTGGTEAFF
TRBJ2-3 | NA | TRBV10-3 | NA | TGTGCCCGGGGCCCCCAGGCCGTGAGCACCGATGCGCAGTTTTTT | CARGPQAVSTDAQFF
TRBJ2-6 | NA | TRBV5-1 | NA | TGCGCCAGCAGCTTGTTATCATCTCGGACGAGTGGGGCCAACGTCCTGACTTTC | CASSLLSSRTSGANVLTF
TRBJ2-4 | NA | TRBV4-1 | NA | TGCGCCCGCAGCCAAGATCTGTGGGCCAAAGATACGCAGTATTTC | CARSQDLWAKDTQYF
TRBJ1-1 | NA | TRBV28 | NA | TGTGCCAGCAGCAACCGGGTAGCTTTCTTT | CASSNRVAFF
TRBJ2-3 | few | TRBV7-8 | NA | TGTGCCAGCAGCTTAGTATCCCAGGGCATAGATACGCAGTATTTT | CASSLVSQGIDTQYF
TRBJ2-7 | many | TRBV12-3/TRBV12-4 | NA | TGTGCCAGCAGCCAGTCCTTCTACGAGCAGTACTTC | CASSQSFYEQYF
TRBJ2-5 | NA | TRBV6-1 | TRBD2 | TGTGCCAGCAGCCGTTCGGGGGGGACCCAGTACTTC | CASSRSGGTQYF
TRBJ2-3 | NA | TRBV10-2 | TRBD1 | TGCGCCAGCAGTGCGAACAGGGGGCCCACAGATACGCAGTATTTT | CASSANRGPTDTQYF
TRBJ2-5 | few | TRBV27 | TRBD2 | TGTGCCAGCAGCCGGACTAGCGGGAGAGTCGGGGAGACCCAGTACTTC | CASSRTSGRVGETQYF
TRBJ2-3 | NA | TRBV7-6 | NA | TGTTTCCGCAGCCGAGTCTCAGGGCAGGCTGCACAGAATACGCAGTATTTT | CFRSRVSGQAAQNTQYF
TRBJ2-7 | few | TRBV10-2 | NA | TGCGCCAGCAGTGAGTCGGTAGTCTACGAGCAGTACTTC | CASSESVVYEQYF
TRBJ2-7 | NA | TRBV6-5 | TRBD1 | TGTGCCAGCAGTTATGCTGGGACAGGGTCGGACGAGCAGTACTTC | CASSYAGTGSDEQYF
TRBJ2-3 | NA | TRBV6-1 | NA | TGTGCCAGCAGTGACTGGCCAGGGGAGGCCGAGGAGCAGTATTTT | CASSDWPGEAEEQYF
TRBJ2-5 | NA | TRBV7-2 | TRBD2 | TGTGCCAGCAACCCGACTAGCGGGGGGGGGGCCCAGTACTTC | CASNPTSGGGAQYF
TRBJ2-5 | NA | TRBV7-8 | NA | TGTGCCAGCAGCTTTTTACATGGTGGCGGGAACTTTTGGGAGACCCAGTACTTC | CASSFLHGGGNFWETQYF
TRBJ2-1 | few | TRBV6-1 | TRBD2 | TGTGCCAGCAGGGTGAGCGGGAGTGGGCTGAATGAGCAGTTCTTC | CASRVSGSGLNEQFF